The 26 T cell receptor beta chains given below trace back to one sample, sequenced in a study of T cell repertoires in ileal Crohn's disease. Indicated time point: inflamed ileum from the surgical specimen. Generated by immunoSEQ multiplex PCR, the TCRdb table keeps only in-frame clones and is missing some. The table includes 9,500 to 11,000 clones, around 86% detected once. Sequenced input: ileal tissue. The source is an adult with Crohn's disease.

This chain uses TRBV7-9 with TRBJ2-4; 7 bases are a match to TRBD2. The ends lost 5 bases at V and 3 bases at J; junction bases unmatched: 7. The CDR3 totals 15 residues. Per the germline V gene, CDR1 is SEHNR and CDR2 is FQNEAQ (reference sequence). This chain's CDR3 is CASSLPASGKNIQYF. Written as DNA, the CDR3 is TGTGCCAGCAGCCTACCAGCTAGCGGCAAAAACATTCAGTACTTC. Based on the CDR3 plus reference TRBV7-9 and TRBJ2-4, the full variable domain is DTGVSQNPRHKITKRGQNVTFRCDPISEHNRLYWYRQTLGQGPEFLTYFQNEAQLEKSRLLSDRFSAERPKGSFSTLEIQRTEQGDSAMYLCASSLPASGKNIQYFGAGTRLSVL.

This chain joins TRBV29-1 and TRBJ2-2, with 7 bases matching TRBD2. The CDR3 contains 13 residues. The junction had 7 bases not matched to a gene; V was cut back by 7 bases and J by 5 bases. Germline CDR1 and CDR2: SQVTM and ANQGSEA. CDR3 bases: TGCAGCGCCGGGACTATATGGACCGGGGAGCTGTTTTTT. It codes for CSAGTIWTGELFF.

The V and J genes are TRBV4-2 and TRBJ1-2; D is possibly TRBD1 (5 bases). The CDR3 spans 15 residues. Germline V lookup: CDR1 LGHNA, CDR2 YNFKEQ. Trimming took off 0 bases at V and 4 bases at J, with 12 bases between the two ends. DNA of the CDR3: TGTGCCAGCAGCCAAGATTCGGTGACAGTCTATGGCTACACCTTC. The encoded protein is CASSQDSVTVYGYTF.

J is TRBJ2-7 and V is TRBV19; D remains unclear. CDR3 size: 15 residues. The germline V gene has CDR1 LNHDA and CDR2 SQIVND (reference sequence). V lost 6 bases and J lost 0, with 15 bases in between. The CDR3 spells CASRKAILGSYEQYF. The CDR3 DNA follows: TGTGCCAGTAGAAAAGCCATCTTAGGCTCCTACGAGCAGTACTTC.

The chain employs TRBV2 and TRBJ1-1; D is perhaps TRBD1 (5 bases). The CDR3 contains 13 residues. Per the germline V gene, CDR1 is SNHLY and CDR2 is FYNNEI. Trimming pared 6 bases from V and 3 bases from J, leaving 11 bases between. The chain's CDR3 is CASRQTGDTEAFF. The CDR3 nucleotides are TGTGCCAGCAGACAAACAGGAGACACTGAAGCTTTCTTT.

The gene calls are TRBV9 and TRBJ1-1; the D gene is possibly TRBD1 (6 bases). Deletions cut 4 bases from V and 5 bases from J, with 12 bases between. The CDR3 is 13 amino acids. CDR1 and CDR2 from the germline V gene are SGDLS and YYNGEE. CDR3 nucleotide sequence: TGTGCCAGCAGCCGGGGGCGTGGGACTGAAGCTTTCTTT. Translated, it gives CASSRGRGTEAFF.

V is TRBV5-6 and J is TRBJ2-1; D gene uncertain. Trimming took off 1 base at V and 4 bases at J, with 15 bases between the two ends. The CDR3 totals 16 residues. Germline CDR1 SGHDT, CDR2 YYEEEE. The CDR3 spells CASSLFGSGEYNEQFF. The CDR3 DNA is TGTGCCAGCAGCTTGTTTGGGTCCGGCGAGTACAATGAGCAGTTCTTC.

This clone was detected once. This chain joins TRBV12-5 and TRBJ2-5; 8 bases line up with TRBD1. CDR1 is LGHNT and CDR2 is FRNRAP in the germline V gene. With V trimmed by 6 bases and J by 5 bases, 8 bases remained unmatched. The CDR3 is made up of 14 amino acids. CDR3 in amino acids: CASGSPGQAETQYF. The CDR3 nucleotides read TGTGCTAGTGGCTCACCGGGACAGGCGGAGACCCAGTACTTC.

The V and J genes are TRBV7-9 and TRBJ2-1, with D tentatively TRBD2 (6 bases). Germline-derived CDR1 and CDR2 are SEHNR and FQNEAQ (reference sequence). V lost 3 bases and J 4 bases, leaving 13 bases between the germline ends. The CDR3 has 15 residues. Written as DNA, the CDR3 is TGTGCCAGCAGCTTCGGGGGAGGTTCGTACAATGAGCAGTTCTTC. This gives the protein CASSFGGGSYNEQFF. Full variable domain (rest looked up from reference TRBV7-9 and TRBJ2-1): DTGVSQNPRHKITKRGQNVTFRCDPISEHNRLYWYRQTLGQGPEFLTYFQNEAQLEKSRLLSDRFSAERPKGSFSTLEIQRTEQGDSAMYLCASSFGGGSYNEQFFGPGTRLTVL.

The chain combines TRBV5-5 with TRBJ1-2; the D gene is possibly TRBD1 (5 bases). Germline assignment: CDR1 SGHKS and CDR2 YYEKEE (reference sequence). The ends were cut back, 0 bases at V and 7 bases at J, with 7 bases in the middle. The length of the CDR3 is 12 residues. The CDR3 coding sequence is TGTGCCAGCAGCTTGGAGGGGACTGGCTACACCTTC. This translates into CASSLEGTGYTF.

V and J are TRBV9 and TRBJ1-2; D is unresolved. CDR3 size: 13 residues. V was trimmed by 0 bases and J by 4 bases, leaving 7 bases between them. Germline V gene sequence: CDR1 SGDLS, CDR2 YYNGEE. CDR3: CASSVGLTYGYTF. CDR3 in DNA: TGTGCCAGCAGCGTAGGTCTTACCTATGGCTACACCTTC.

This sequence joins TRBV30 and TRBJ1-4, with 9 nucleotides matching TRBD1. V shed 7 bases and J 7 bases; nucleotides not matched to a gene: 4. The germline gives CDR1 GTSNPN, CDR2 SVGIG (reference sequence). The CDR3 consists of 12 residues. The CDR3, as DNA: TGTGCCTTGGGACAGGGCGTTGAAAAACTGTTTTTT. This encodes CALGQGVEKLFF.

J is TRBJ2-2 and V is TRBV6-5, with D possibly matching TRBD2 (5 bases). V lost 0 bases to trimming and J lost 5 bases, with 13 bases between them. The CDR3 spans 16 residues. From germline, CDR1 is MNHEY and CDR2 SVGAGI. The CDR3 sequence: CASSYSTGMGTGELFF. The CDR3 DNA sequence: TGTGCCAGCAGTTACTCGACGGGGATGGGTACCGGGGAGCTGTTTTTT.

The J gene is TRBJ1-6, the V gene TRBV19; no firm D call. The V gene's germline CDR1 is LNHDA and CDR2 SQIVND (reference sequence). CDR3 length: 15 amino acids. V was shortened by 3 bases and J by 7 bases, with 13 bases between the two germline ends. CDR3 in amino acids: CASSIGSYRNSPLHF. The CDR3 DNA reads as TGTGCCAGTAGTATTGGCAGCTACCGAAATTCACCCCTCCACTTT.

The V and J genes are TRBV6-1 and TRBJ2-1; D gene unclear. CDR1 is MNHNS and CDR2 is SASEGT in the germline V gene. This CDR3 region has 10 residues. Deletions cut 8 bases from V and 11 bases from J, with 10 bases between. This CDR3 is CASSVSQQFF. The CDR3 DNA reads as TGTGCCAGCTCTGTATCCCAGCAGTTCTTC.

CDR3 amino acids: CASPSRRGVSPLHF. The CDR3 nucleotides read TGTGCCAGCCCCTCCCGCCGGGGAGTTTCACCCCTCCACTTT. The V call is TRBV5-8, the J call TRBJ1-6; D remains unclear. The germline V and J ends were trimmed by 7 bases and 9 bases, with 17 bases remaining between them. Looked up from germline, CDR1 is SGHTS and CDR2 is YDEGEE. The CDR3 totals 14 residues.

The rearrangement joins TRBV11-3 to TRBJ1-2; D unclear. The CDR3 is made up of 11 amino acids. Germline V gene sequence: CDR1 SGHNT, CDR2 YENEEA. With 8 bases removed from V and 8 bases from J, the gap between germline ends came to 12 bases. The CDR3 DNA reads TGTGCCAGCGGCCGGACCGGAGGCTACACCTTC. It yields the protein CASGRTGGYTF.

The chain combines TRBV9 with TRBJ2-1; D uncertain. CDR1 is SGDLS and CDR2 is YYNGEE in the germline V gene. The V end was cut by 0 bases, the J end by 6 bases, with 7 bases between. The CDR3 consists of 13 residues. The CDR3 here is CASSVGIGNEQFF. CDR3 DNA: TGTGCCAGCAGCGTAGGGATTGGCAATGAGCAGTTCTTC.

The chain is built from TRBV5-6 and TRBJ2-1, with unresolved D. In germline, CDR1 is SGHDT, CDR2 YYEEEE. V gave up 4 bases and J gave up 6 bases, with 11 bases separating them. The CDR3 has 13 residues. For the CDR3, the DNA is TGTGCCAGCAGCCCCTTTAGCAGCAATGAGCAGTTCTTC. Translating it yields CASSPFSSNEQFF.

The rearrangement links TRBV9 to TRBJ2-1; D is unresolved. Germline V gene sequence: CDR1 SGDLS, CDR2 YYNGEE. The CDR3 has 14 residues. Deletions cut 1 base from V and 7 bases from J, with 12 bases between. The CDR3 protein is CASSVRSSLNEQFF. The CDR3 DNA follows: TGTGCCAGCAGCGTACGATCGTCCCTGAATGAGCAGTTCTTC. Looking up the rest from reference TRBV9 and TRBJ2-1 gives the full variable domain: DSGVTQTPKHLITATGQRVTLRCSPRSGDLSVYWYQQSLDQGLQFLIQYYNGEERAKGNILERFSAQQFPDLHSELNLSSLELGDSALYFCASSVRSSLNEQFFGPGTRLTVL.

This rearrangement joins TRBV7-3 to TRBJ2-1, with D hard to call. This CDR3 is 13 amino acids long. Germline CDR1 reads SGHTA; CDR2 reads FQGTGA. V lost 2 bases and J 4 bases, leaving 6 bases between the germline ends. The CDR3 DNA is TGTGCCAGCAGCTTAGCAGAATACAATGAGCAGTTCTTC. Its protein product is CASSLAEYNEQFF.

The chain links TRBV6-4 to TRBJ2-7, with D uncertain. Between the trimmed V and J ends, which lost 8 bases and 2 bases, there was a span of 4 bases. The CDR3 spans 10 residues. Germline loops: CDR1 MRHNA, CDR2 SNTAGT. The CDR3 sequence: CASPTYEQYV. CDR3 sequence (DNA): TGTGCCAGCCCCACCTACGAGCAGTACGTC.

The CDR3 region is CASSLRLDTQYF. The CDR3 DNA is TGTGCCAGCAGCCTTCGTTTGGATACGCAGTATTTT. The chain is built from TRBV11-3 and TRBJ2-3; D is uncertain. V lost 5 bases to trimming and J lost 6 bases, with 9 bases between them. Germline CDR1 reads SGHNT; CDR2 reads YENEEA. This CDR3 comprises 12 residues.

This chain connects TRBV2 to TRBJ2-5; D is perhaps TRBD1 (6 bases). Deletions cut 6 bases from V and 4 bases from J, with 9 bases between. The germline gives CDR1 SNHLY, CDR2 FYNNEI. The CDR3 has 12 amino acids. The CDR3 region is CASRVQGETQYF. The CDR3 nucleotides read TGTGCCAGCAGGGTACAGGGAGAGACCCAGTACTTC.

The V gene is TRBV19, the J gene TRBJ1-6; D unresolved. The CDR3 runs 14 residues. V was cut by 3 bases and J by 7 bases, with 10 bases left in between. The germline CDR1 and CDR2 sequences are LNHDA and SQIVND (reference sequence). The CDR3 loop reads CASSMFQSNSPLHF. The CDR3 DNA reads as TGTGCCAGTAGTATGTTTCAGTCGAATTCACCCCTCCACTTT.

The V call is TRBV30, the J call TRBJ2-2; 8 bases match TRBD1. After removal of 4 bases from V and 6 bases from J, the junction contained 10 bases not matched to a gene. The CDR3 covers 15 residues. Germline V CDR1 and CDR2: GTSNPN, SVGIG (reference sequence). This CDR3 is CAWTPGQARSGELFF. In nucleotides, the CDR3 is TGTGCCTGGACCCCGGGACAGGCTCGGTCCGGGGAGCTGTTTTTT.